The 6 T cell receptor beta chains below were found in one sample sequenced in a study of cytomegalovirus exposure and HLA in healthy donors. With 60 Vbeta and 13 Jbeta primers, the PCR was carried out. TCRdb's copy holds only in-frame clones and misses some; the assay was immunoSEQ multiplex PCR. The sample lists roughly 200,000 clones, 12% seen once, with approximately 7.8% in the top ten. Material for sequencing was PBMCs. The receptors originated from a middle-aged man in good health and CMV-seropositive.

A remark on this clone: Because it lacks the conserved phenylalanine or tryptophan at the end, this CDR3 is likely a read error. The CDR3 DNA reads TGTGCCAGCAGTGTTGGGGACAGGGCTGGCTACACCGTC. As protein: CASSVGDRAGYTV. The chain is built from TRBV6-1 and TRBJ1-2, with 9 bases lining up with TRBD1. This CDR3 contains 13 residues. The germline CDR1 and CDR2 sequences are MNHNS and SASEGT. With 4 bases clipped from V and 7 bases from J, the junction kept 4 bases outside the gene matches.

The chain employs TRBV4-3 and TRBJ2-4, with a possible D match to TRBD1 (5 bases). The germline gives CDR1 LGHNA, CDR2 YSLEER. Trimming stripped 1 base from V and 0 bases from J, with 10 bases between. This CDR3 is built from 16 residues. This CDR3 is CASSQAGHKAKNIQYF. Here the CDR3 DNA reads TGCGCCAGCAGCCAAGCCGGACATAAAGCCAAAAACATTCAGTACTTC.

In its sample, this clone was seen a few times. This chain uses TRBV5-6 with TRBJ1-2; possible D gene TRBD1, 6 bases. Germline values: CDR1 SGHDT, CDR2 YYEEEE. V lost 2 bases, J lost 6 bases, and 8 bases lay in between. This CDR3 region has 12 residues. The CDR3: CASSLQGNGYTF. The CDR3 bases are TGTGCCAGCAGCTTACAGGGTAATGGCTACACCTTC.

This rearrangement joins TRBV9 to TRBJ2-5, with D possibly TRBD1 on 6 matching bases. Germline CDR1 and CDR2: SGDLS and YYNGEE. The CDR3 has 14 amino acids. V lost 4 bases and J lost 7, with 17 bases in between. DNA of the CDR3: TGTGCCAGCAGCCCCAGGGACATCTTGGGGACCCAGTACTTC. It yields the protein CASSPRDILGTQYF.

The CDR3 protein is CASSFSGTPPQETQYF. The CDR3 nucleotides are TGTGCCAGCAGCTTCTCGGGGACTCCACCCCAAGAGACCCAGTACTTC. The chain links TRBV9 to TRBJ2-5, with D possibly being TRBD2 (6 bases). CDR3 length: 16 amino acids. The V end was cut by 4 bases, the J end by 1 base, with 17 bases between. The germline CDR1 and CDR2 sequences are SGDLS and YYNGEE.

The chain couples TRBV19 to TRBJ2-5, with 9 bases that match TRBD2. After removal of 3 bases from V and 5 bases from J, the junction contained 7 bases not matched to a gene. The CDR3 consists of 15 residues. Germline CDR1 reads LNHDA; CDR2 reads SQIVND (reference sequence). Here the CDR3 reads CASSIDMAGGETQYF. CDR3 coding DNA: TGTGCCAGTAGTATCGATATGGCGGGGGGGGAGACCCAGTACTTC.